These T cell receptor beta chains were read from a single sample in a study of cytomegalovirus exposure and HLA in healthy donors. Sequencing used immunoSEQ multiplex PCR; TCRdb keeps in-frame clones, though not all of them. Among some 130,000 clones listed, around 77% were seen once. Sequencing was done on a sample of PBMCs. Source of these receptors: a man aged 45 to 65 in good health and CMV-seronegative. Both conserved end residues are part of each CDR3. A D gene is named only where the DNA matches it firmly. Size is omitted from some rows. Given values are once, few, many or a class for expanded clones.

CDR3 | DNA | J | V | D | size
CASSPRDRGSGANVLTF | TGTGCCAGCAGTCCCCGGGACAGGGGCTCTGGGGCCAACGTCCTGACTTTC | TRBJ2-6 | TRBV28 | TRBD1 | -
CASSRRAGDEQYF | TGTGCCAGCAGCAGGAGGGCCGGAGACGAGCAGTACTTC | TRBJ2-7 | TRBV7-6 | - | many
CASSRLGTGLNEQFF | TGTGCCAGCAGTAGACTCGGGACTGGCCTCAATGAGCAGTTCTTC | TRBJ2-1 | TRBV6-5 | - | -
CASSPNGPSVTTNEKLFF | TGTGCCAGCTCACCAAACGGACCTAGCGTAACAACTAATGAAAAACTGTTTTTT | TRBJ1-4 | TRBV18 | - | once
CASTSERGTGELFF | TGTGCCAGCACCTCCGAGCGGGGCACCGGGGAGCTGTTTTTT | TRBJ2-2 | TRBV2 | TRBD2 | -
CASSFGGTYSYEQYF | TGTGCCAGCAGTTTTGGCGGGACCTACTCCTACGAGCAGTACTTC | TRBJ2-7 | TRBV28 | - | few
CASSYLLGGAETQYF | TGTGCCAGCAGTTATCTACTAGGCGGCGCCGAGACCCAGTACTTC | TRBJ2-5 | TRBV28 | - | -
CASSHGRGHTDTQYF | TGCGCCAGCAGCCACGGAAGGGGCCACACAGATACGCAGTATTTT | TRBJ2-3 | TRBV4-1 | - | -
CASSRDQGETQYF | TGTGCCAGCAGCCGTGATCAGGGCGAGACCCAGTACTTC | TRBJ2-5 | TRBV7-9 | - | -
CASSYEQGSQETQYF | TGTGCCAGCAGTTACGAACAGGGAAGCCAAGAGACCCAGTACTTC | TRBJ2-5 | TRBV6-6 | - | -
CASSSSGSPTVNEQFF | TGTGCCAGCAGCTCAAGCGGGAGTCCGACGGTGAATGAGCAGTTCTTC | TRBJ2-1 | TRBV5-4 | TRBD2 | -
CASSLAERGVFTRDTEAFF | TGTGCCAGCAGCTTAGCAGAACGGGGGGTTTTTACTCGGGACACTGAAGCTTTCTTT | TRBJ1-1 | TRBV7-8 | - | -
CASSSGQGEEKLFF | TGTGCCAGCAGCTCGGGACAGGGAGAAGAAAAACTGTTTTTT | TRBJ1-4 | TRBV7-2 | TRBD1 | -
CASSFGPSVGYTF | TGTGCCAGCAGCTTCGGGCCTAGCGTGGGCTACACCTTC | TRBJ1-2 | TRBV7-2 | - | -
CASRSDRISGNTIYF | TGTGCCAGCAGATCGGACAGGATCTCTGGAAACACCATATATTTT | TRBJ1-3 | TRBV6-5 | TRBD1 | -
CASSLQGNQPQHF | TGTGCCAGCAGCTTACAGGGAAATCAGCCCCAGCATTTT | TRBJ1-5 | TRBV7-2 | - | -
CASSSGGRNQPQHF | TGTGCCAGCAGCTCGGGGGGGCGCAATCAGCCCCAGCATTTT | TRBJ1-5 | TRBV7-6 | - | -
CASSYGLSNTEAFF | TGTGCCAGCAGTTATGGGCTTTCGAACACTGAAGCTTTCTTT | TRBJ1-1 | TRBV6-6 | - | -
CASSFLFQPQHF | TGTGCCAGCAGTTTTCTCTTTCAGCCCCAGCATTTT | TRBJ1-5 | TRBV6-6 | - | -
CASSIGRADTQYF | TGTGCCAGTAGTATAGGGAGAGCAGATACGCAGTATTTT | TRBJ2-3 | TRBV19 | - | -
CATGNGQGVQPQHF | TGTGCCACCGGTAACGGACAAGGAGTGCAGCCCCAGCATTTT | TRBJ1-5 | TRBV10-3 | - | -
CASSLAGRGTDTQYF | TGTGCCAGCAGCTTAGCGGGGCGGGGTACAGATACGCAGTATTTT | TRBJ2-3 | TRBV11-2 | - | few
CASSENRGSGFGNQPQHF | TGTGCCAGCAGTGAAAACAGGGGTTCGGGATTTGGCAATCAGCCCCAGCATTTT | TRBJ1-5 | TRBV6-1 | TRBD1 | -
CASGGLGGNEQFF | TGTGCCAGTGGGGGACTAGGTGGCAATGAGCAGTTCTTC | TRBJ2-1 | TRBV19 | TRBD2 | -
CASRTSFPSYEQYF | TGCGCCAGCAGGACTTCCTTCCCCTCCTACGAGCAGTACTTC | TRBJ2-7 | TRBV10-2 | - | -